This TCR beta chain was captured in a study of CD8 T cells in Susac syndrome. When the RNA was reverse transcribed, random hexamers were used with an input of about 0.45 to 1 ug. TCRdb re-derived calls from the immunoSEQ multiplex PCR reads in MiXCR, one entry per CDR3 protein. The sample has about 280,000 distinct CDR3 sequences; approximately 84% are singletons. Sequencing was performed on CD8+ T cells from PBMCs. This receptor was identified in a human donor with multiple sclerosis.

CDR3 nucleotides: TGTGCCAGCAGTTTAACTAGCGGGAAGACCAATGAGCAGTTCTTC. This codes for CASSLTSGKTNEQFF. The chain combines TRBV12-3 or TRBV12-4 with TRBJ2-1, with TRBD2 identical over 10 bases. The junction had 4 bases not matched to a gene; V was cut back by 2 bases and J by 6 bases. The CDR3 loop spans 15 amino acids.